Shown below are 17 T cell receptor beta chains from a single sample sequenced in a study of CD8 T cells in ankylosing spondylitis. TCRdb re-derived calls from the 5' RACE reads in MiXCR, one entry per CDR3 protein. The repertoire consists of 200,000 to 250,000 distinct CDR3 sequences, with about a quarter occurring once and the leading ten covering 5% to 8%. Sequenced material: blood, either unsorted or a sorted T cell fraction (not recorded which). The source of these receptors is a male donor with ankylosing spondylitis or in good health (not recorded which).

CDR3 sequence: CASSPGARASYNEQFF. CDR3 DNA: TGTGCCAGCAGCCCAGGGGCCCGAGCCTCCTACAATGAGCAGTTCTTC. The V call is TRBV4-2, the J call TRBJ2-1, with D possibly TRBD1 on 6 matching bases. Germline assignment: CDR1 LGHNA and CDR2 YNFKEQ. Trimming took 4 bases from V and 0 from J, leaving 13 bases between them. CDR3 length: 16 amino acids.

This clonotype occurred many times. The chain has TRBV3-1 and TRBJ2-3, with 7 nucleotides matching TRBD2. The CDR3 runs 16 residues. Trimming at V came to 0 bases and at J to 8 bases, leaving 11 bases not matched to a gene. The germline CDR1 and CDR2 sequences are LGHDT and YNNKEL (reference sequence). CDR3 nucleotides: TGTGCCAGCAGCCAAGATCGGCTCACTAGCGAGGGTACGCAGTATTTT. It yields the protein CASSQDRLTSEGTQYF.

This clonotype has ten or more counts. The chain links TRBV6-2 or TRBV6-3 to TRBJ1-5; D is undetermined. V lost 10 bases to trimming and J lost 0 bases, with 16 bases between them. CDR1 is MNHEY and CDR2 is SVGEGT in the germline V gene. CDR3 size: 15 residues. CDR3: CATVTPGYSNQPQHF. In DNA, the CDR3 is TGTGCCACCGTGACACCGGGTTATAGCAATCAGCCCCAGCATTTT.

This clonotype was seen many times. This rearrangement joins TRBV20-1 to TRBJ2-5, with D hard to call. V was pared by 5 bases and J by 5 bases, with 12 bases between. Germline CDR1 DFQATT, CDR2 SNEGSKA (reference sequence). The CDR3 extends over 12 amino acids. This chain's CDR3 is CSALSNKETQYF. In nucleotides, the CDR3 is TGCAGTGCTCTTTCCAACAAGGAGACCCAGTACTTC.

In its sample, this clonotype was seen many times. This sequence joins TRBV5-5 and TRBJ2-7; no firm D call. V was trimmed by 0 bases and J by 3 bases, leaving 4 bases between them. This CDR3 contains 12 residues. CDR1 and CDR2 (germline): SGHKS, YYEKEE (reference sequence). The CDR3 DNA reads as TGTGCCAGCAGCTTGGTGGTCTACGAGCAGTACTTC. Residues: CASSLVVYEQYF.

This rearrangement joins TRBV12-3 or TRBV12-4 to TRBJ2-1; 8 bases line up with TRBD1. This CDR3 contains 16 residues. With 5 bases clipped from V and 6 bases from J, the junction kept 12 bases outside the gene matches. CDR3 DNA sequence: TGTGCCAGCAGTACATACTCAGGACAGGGTCCCAATGAGCAGTTCTTC. This translates into CASSTYSGQGPNEQFF.

In its sample, this clonotype was seen many times. The chain's CDR3 is CAITQGFADTQYF. CDR3 sequence (DNA): TGTGCCATCACTCAGGGTTTCGCAGATACGCAGTATTTT. The rearrangement links TRBV6-6 to TRBJ2-3, with D perhaps matching TRBD1 (5 bases). The CDR3 consists of 13 residues. The V end was cut by 10 bases, the J end by 4 bases, with 15 bases between. Germline CDR1 reads MNHNY; CDR2 reads SVGAGI (reference sequence).

The table lists this clonotype with many counts. The V call is TRBV20-1, the J call TRBJ2-1; 14 bases map to TRBD2. The CDR3 contains 15 residues. J lost 7 bases, V lost 6 bases, and 8 bases had no gene match. Germline assignment: CDR1 DFQATT and CDR2 SNEGSKA (reference sequence). CDR3 region: CSAVKGLAGENEQFF. In DNA form, the CDR3 reads TGCAGTGCGGTTAAGGGACTAGCGGGAGAGAATGAGCAGTTCTTC.

This chain joins TRBV6-6 and TRBJ1-1; D is unresolved. The CDR3 has 13 residues. Trimming removed 7 bases at V and 5 bases at J, with 14 bases between. Per the germline V gene, CDR1 is MNHNY and CDR2 is SVGAGI (reference sequence). The CDR3 loop is CASIHPTATEAFF. Here the CDR3 DNA reads TGTGCCAGCATTCACCCCACAGCGACTGAAGCTTTCTTT.

This sequence joins TRBV29-1 and TRBJ2-7; TRBD1 matches 9 bases. The germline V gene encodes CDR1 SQVTM and CDR2 ANQGSEA. V lost 6 bases to trimming and J lost 3 bases; unmatched junction nucleotides: 6. The length of the CDR3 is 13 residues. The CDR3 is CSVGRDRDYEQYF. CDR3 in DNA: TGCAGCGTGGGGCGGGACAGGGACTACGAGCAGTACTTC.

This chain joins TRBV20-1 and TRBJ2-3, with a tentative D call TRBD2 (6 bases). The CDR3 spans 15 residues. Germline V gene data show CDR1 as DFQATT and CDR2 as SNEGSKA (reference sequence). Trimming left V 3 bases short and J 0 bases short, with 13 bases between. CDR3 nucleotide sequence: TGCAGTGCTAGGTTAGCGGATACTAGCACAGATACGCAGTATTTT. Its translation: CSARLADTSTDTQYF.

In its sample, this clonotype was seen a few times. The chain recombines TRBV20-1 with TRBJ2-3, with D unresolved. The CDR3 is made up of 13 amino acids. V was cut by 2 bases and J by 5 bases, with 11 bases left in between. In germline, CDR1 is DFQATT, CDR2 SNEGSKA (reference sequence). The CDR3 DNA sequence: TGCAGTGCTAGATCTACGCTACGAGATACGCAGTATTTT. This sequence encodes CSARSTLRDTQYF.

The sample holds a few counts of this clonotype. The CDR3: CSVDSPGAGYNEQFF. The CDR3 coding sequence is TGCAGCGTTGACTCCCCCGGGGCTGGGTACAATGAGCAGTTCTTC. The chain employs TRBV29-1 and TRBJ2-1, with D possibly being TRBD1 or TRBD2 (5 bases each). CDR1 and CDR2 from the germline V gene are SQVTM and ANQGSEA. Trimming removed 3 bases at V and 4 bases at J, with 16 bases between. The CDR3 contains 15 residues.

This clonotype was observed many times. The chain combines TRBV20-1 with TRBJ2-3; TRBD2 matches 9 bases. The CDR3 covers 18 residues. Per germline, CDR1 DFQATT and CDR2 SNEGSKA (reference sequence). Trimming cost V 3 bases and J 1 base; bases outside gene matches: 14. The CDR3 protein is CSARVINSRLAGTDTQYF. For the CDR3, the DNA is TGCAGTGCTAGGGTCATCAACTCCCGACTAGCGGGCACAGATACGCAGTATTTT.

This clonotype has a handful of counts. The chain is built from TRBV5-1 and TRBJ2-6; 8 nucleotides match TRBD2. V lost 0 bases, J lost 0 bases, and 2 bases stayed unmatched. Germline CDR1 reads SGHRS; CDR2 reads YFSETQ. This CDR3 spans 17 amino acids. CDR3 sequence: CASSLVAGGSGANVLTF. The CDR3 DNA reads as TGCGCCAGCAGCTTGGTCGCGGGAGGCTCTGGGGCCAACGTCCTGACTTTC.

The chain combines TRBV12-3 or TRBV12-4 with TRBJ2-2, with D possibly TRBD2 on 5 matching bases. This CDR3 is built from 14 residues. V lost 3 bases, J lost 3 bases, and 8 bases lay in between. The CDR3 sequence: CASSLGVDTGELFF. The CDR3 DNA is TGTGCCAGCAGTTTGGGAGTAGACACCGGGGAGCTGTTTTTT.

The chain recombines TRBV29-1 with TRBJ2-2, with D possibly TRBD2 on 5 matching bases. This CDR3 contains 15 residues. V shed 4 bases and J shed 0 bases, with 12 bases lying between them. In germline, CDR1 is SQVTM, CDR2 ANQGSEA. Here the CDR3 reads CSVGLGVSNTGELFF. CDR3 DNA: TGCAGCGTTGGCCTCGGGGTTTCGAACACCGGGGAGCTGTTTTTT.